This paragraph reports one T cell receptor (beta chain). What it recognizes is unknown. Germline assignment: CDR1 MGHRA and CDR2 YSYEKL. V was cut by 1 base and J by 2 bases, with 8 bases left in between. The CDR3 has 14 residues. Authors' analysis steps: When patient CD8+ clones larger than 1% were compared with published virus-specific TCRB sequences, few matched. The repertoire was sequenced with immunoSEQ multiplex PCR; TCRdb's copy has only in-frame clones and lacks some. V and J calls and clone size are those listed in that table; D and trimming were worked out from the DNA. The sample yields under 20,000 clones, 65% to 80% seen once. This entry belongs to a study of somatic mutations in cytotoxic T cells in rheumatoid arthritis. Study findings and constraints: CD8+ T cells showed clonality that did not differ significantly between patients with rheumatoid arthritis and age-matched healthy controls.

Both CD4+ and CD8+ cells were separated through positive magnetic bead selection, and their purity was verified using flow cytometry. This chain uses TRBV4-1 with TRBJ1-2; D may be TRBD1 (5 bases). This clonotype was sampled from an adult with rheumatoid arthritis. The sequencing input was CD8+ T cells sorted from blood. The CDR3 sequence: CASSQAGSNYGYTF. The CDR3 DNA follows: TGCGCCAGCAGCCAAGCAGGGTCGAACTATGGCTACACCTTC.